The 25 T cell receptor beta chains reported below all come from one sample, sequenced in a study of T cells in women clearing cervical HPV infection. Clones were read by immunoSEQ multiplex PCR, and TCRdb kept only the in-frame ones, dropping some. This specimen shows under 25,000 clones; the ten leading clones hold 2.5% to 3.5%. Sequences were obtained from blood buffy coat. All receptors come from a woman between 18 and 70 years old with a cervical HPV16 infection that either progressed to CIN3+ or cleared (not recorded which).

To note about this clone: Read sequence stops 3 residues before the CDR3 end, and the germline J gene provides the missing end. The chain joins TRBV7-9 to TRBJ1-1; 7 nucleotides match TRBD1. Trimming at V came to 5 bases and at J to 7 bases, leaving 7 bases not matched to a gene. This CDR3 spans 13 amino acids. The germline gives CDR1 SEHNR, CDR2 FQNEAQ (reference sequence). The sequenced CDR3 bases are TGTGCCAGCAGCCCCACCGGGACAGATGAA. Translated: CASSPTGTDE. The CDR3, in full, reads CASSPTGTDEAFF.

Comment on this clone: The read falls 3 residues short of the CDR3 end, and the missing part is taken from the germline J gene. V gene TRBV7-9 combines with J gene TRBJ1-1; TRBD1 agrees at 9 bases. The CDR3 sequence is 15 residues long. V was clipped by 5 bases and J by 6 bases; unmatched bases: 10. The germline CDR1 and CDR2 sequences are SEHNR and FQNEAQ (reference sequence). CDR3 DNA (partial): TGTGCCAGCAGCACATGGACAGGGGTTCTCGCTGAA. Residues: CASSTWTGVLAE. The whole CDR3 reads CASSTWTGVLAEAFF.

The CDR3 reads CSAIGTSGGALDTQYF. CDR3 DNA, as far as it was read: TGCAGTGCTATCGGGACTAGCGGGGGGGCCTTGGATACG. V usage is TRBV20-1 and J usage is TRBJ2-3; 16 nucleotides align to TRBD2. The read ends 3 residues shy of where the CDR3 ends; the end is completed using the germline J gene. The J segment lost 6 bases and the V segment lost 4 bases, leaving 7 bases of the junction unmatched. The CDR3 loop spans 16 amino acids. Germline V gene data show CDR1 as DFQATT and CDR2 as SNEGSKA (reference sequence).

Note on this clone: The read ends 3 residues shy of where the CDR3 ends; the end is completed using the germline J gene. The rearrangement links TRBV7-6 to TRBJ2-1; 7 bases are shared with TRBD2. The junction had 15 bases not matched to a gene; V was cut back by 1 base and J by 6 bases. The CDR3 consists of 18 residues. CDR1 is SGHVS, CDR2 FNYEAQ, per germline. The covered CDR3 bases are TGTGCCAGCAGCTTAGGTCCCCTGCGGGGGTGGTCCCGCAATGAG. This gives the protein CASSLGPLRGWSRNE. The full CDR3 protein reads CASSLGPLRGWSRNEQFF.

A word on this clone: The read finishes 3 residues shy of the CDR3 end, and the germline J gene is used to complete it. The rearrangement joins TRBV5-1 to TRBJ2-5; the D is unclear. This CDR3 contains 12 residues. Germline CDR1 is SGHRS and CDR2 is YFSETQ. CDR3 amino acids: CASSLEVGTQYF. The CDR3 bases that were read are TGCGCCAGCAGCTTGGAGGTTGGTACC.

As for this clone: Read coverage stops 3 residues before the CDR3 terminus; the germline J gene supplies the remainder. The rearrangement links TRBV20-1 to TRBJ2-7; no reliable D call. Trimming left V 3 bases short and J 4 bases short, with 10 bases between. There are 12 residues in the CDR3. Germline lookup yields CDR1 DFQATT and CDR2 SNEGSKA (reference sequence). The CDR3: CSARETAYEQYF. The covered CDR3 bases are TGCAGTGCTAGGGAGACTGCTTACGAG.

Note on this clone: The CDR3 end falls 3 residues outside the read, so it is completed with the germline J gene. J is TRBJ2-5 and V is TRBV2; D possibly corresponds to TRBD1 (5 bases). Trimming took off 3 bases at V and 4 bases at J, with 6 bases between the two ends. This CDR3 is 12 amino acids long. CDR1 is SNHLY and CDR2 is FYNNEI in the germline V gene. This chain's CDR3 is CASSDRGETQYF. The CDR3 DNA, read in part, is TGTGCCAGCAGTGATAGGGGAGAGACC. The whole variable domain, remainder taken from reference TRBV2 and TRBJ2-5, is EPEVTQTPSHQVTQMGQEVILRCVPISNHLYFYWYRQILGQKVEFLVSFYNNEISEKSEIFDDQFSVERPDGSNFTLKIRSTKLEDSAMYFCASSDRGETQYFGPGTRLLVL.

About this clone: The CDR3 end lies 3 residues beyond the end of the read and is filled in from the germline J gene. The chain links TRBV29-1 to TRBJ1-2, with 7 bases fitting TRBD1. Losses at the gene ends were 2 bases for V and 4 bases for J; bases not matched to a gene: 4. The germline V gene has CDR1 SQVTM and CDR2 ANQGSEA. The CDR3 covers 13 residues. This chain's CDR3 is CSVESTGSYGYTF. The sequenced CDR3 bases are TGCAGCGTTGAATCGACAGGGAGCTATGGC.

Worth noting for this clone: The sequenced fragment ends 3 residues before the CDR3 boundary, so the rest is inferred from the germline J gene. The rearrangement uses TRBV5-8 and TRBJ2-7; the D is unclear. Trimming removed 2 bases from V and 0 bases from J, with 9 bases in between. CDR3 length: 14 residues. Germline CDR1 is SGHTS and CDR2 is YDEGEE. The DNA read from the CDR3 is TGTGCCAGCAGCTTTATGCAAGGCTCCTACGAG. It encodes CASSFMQGSYE. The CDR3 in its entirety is CASSFMQGSYEQYF.

CDR3 protein: CASSLDQGAGNTIYF. The sequenced CDR3 bases are TGTGCCAGCAGCTTGGACCAGGGGGCTGGAAACACC. The chain joins TRBV5-6 to TRBJ1-3; 7 bases line up with TRBD1. The read ends 3 residues shy of where the CDR3 ends; the end is completed using the germline J gene. Per germline, CDR1 SGHDT and CDR2 YYEEEE. V shed 0 bases, J shed 2 bases, and the junction held 2 bases outside the gene matches. The CDR3 consists of 15 residues. Filled out from reference TRBV5-6 and TRBJ1-3, the complete variable domain reads DAGVTQSPTHLIKTRGQQVTLRCSPKSGHDTVSWYQQALGQGPQFIFQYYEEEERQRGNFPDRFSGHQFPNYSSELNVNALLLGDSALYLCASSLDQGAGNTIYFGEGSWLTVV.

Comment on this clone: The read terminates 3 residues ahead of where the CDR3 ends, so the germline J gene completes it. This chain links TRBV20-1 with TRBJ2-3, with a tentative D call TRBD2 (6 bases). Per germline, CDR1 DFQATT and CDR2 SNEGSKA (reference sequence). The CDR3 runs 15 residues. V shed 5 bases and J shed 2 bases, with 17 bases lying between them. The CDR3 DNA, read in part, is TGCAGTGCTCCCGAGACTAGGAAACACACAGATACG. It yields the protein CSAPETRKHTDT. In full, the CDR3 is CSAPETRKHTDTQYF.

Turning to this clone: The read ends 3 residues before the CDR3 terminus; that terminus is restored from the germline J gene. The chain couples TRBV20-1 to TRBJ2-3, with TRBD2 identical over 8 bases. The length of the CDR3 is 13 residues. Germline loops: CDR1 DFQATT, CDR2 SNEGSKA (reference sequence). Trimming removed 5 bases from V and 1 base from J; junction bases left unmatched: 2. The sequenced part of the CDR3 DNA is TGCAGTGCTGTACTAGCGGGCACAGATACG. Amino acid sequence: CSAVLAGTDT. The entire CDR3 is CSAVLAGTDTQYF.

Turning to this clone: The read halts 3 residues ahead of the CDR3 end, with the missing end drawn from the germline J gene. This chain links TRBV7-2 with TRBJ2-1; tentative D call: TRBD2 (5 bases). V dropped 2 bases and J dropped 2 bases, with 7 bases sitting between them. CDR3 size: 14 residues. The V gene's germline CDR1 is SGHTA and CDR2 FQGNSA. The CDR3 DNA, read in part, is TGTGCCAGCAGCTTACCCGGGGCCTACAATGAG. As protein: CASSLPGAYNE. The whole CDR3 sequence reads CASSLPGAYNEQFF.

The CDR3 sequence is CASSFSVGELFF. The CDR3 bases that were read are TGTGCCAGCAGTTTCAGTGTCGGGGAG. This sequence joins TRBV6-2 or TRBV6-3 and TRBJ2-2; D call uncertain. The CDR3 goes on 3 residues after the read ends, and that part is filled in from the germline J gene. V lost 4 bases and J lost 7, with 7 bases in between. Germline CDR1 reads MNHEY; CDR2 reads SVGEGT. CDR3 length equals 12 residues.

CDR3 in amino acids: CASSYQTQGPGDEQYF. The CDR3 bases that were read are TGTGCCAGCAGTTACCAGACACAGGGCCCAGGGGACGAG. The chain has TRBV6-8 and TRBJ2-7, with D perhaps matching TRBD1 (6 bases). The read terminates 3 residues before the CDR3 end, so the remaining end is supplied by the germline J gene. This CDR3 is 16 amino acids long. The V end was cut by 2 bases, the J end by 5 bases, with 19 bases between. Per the germline V gene, CDR1 is MNHGY and CDR2 is SAAAGT.

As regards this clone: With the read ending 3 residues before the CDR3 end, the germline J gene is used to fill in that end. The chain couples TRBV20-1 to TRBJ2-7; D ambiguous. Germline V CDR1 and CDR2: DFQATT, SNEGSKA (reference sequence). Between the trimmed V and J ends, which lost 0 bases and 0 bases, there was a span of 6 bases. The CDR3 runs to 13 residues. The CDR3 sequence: CSARDDTSYEQYF. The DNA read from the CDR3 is TGCAGTGCTAGAGATGACACCTCCTACGAG.

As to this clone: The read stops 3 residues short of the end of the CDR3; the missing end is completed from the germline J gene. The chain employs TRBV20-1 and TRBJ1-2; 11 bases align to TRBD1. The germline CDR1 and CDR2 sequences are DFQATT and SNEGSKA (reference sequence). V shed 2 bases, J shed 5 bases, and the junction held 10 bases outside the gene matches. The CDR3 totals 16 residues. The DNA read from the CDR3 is TGCAGTGCTAGACCCCGGGGGACAGGGGGGAATTATGGC. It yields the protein CSARPRGTGGNYG. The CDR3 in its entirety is CSARPRGTGGNYGYTF.

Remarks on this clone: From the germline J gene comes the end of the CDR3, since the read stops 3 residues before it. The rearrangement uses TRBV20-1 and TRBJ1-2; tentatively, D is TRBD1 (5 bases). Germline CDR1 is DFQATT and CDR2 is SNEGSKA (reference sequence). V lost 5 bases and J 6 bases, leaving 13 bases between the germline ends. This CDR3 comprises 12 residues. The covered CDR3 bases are TGCAGTGCTCTCAGTCCGGGGGATGGC. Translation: CSALSPGDG. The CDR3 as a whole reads CSALSPGDGYTF.

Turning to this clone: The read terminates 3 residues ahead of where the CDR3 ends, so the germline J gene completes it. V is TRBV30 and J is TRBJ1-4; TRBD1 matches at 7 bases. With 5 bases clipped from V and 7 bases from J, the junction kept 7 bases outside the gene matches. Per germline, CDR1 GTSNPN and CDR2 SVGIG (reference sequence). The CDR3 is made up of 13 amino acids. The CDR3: CAWSRQGGEKLFF. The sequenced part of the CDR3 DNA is TGTGCCTGGTCTAGACAGGGAGGTGAAAAA.

CDR3 DNA, as far as it was read: TGTGCCAGCAGCCCCGAGCAGGGCCATAATAATGAG. As protein: CASSPEQGHNNE. The CDR3 in full is CASSPEQGHNNEQFF. This chain uses TRBV9 with TRBJ2-1; D may be TRBD1 (5 bases). The read ends 3 residues early relative to the CDR3; the germline J gene fills the gap. Per germline, CDR1 SGDLS and CDR2 YYNGEE. The CDR3 totals 15 residues. The V and J ends lost 4 bases and 7 bases respectively, with 18 bases between them.

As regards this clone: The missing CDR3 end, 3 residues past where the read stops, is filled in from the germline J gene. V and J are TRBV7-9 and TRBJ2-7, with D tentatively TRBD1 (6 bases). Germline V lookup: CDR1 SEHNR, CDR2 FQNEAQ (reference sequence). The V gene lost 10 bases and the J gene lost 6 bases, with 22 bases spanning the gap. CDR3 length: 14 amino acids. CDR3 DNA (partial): TGTGCCACCACTTTTCAGGGGATTCTCTCCGAG. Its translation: CATTFQGILSE. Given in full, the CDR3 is CATTFQGILSEQYF.

Partial CDR3 DNA: TGTGCCAGCTCCCCTTTTAGCGGGGGGCTTTCCCAAGAGACC. Translated: CASSPFSGGLSQET. The full CDR3 reads CASSPFSGGLSQETQYF. The rearrangement links TRBV18 to TRBJ2-5, with TRBD2 matching 10 bases. The CDR3 end is not reached by the read, which stops 3 residues before it; the germline J gene fills it in. The CDR3 consists of 17 residues. Germline CDR1 KGHSH, CDR2 LQKENI. Trimming cost V 6 bases and J 1 base; bases outside gene matches: 11. The variable domain in full, completed from reference TRBV18 and TRBJ2-5, reads NAGVMQNPRHLVRRRGQEARLRCSPMKGHSHVYWYRQLPEEGLKFMVYLQKENIIDESGMPKERFSAEFPKEGPSILRIQQVVRGDSAAYFCASSPFSGGLSQETQYFGPGTRLLVL.

CDR3 in amino acids: CSASSGDQPQHF. The CDR3 DNA, read in part, is TGCAGTGCTTCCTCGGGGGATCAGCCC. This sequence joins TRBV20-1 and TRBJ1-5; a possible D gene is TRBD1 (5 bases). The read ends 3 residues before the CDR3 terminus; that terminus is restored from the germline J gene. V was shortened by 5 bases and J by 5 bases, with 10 bases between the two germline ends. This CDR3 has 12 amino acids. The germline V gene has CDR1 DFQATT and CDR2 SNEGSKA (reference sequence).

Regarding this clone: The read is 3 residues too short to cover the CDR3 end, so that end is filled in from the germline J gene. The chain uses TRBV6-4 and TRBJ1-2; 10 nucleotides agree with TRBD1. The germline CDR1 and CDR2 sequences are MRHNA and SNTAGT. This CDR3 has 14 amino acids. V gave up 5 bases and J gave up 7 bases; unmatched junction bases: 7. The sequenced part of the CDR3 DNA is TGTGCCAGCAGTACTGATCGGGACAGGGGTGGC. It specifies CASSTDRDRGG. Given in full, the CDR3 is CASSTDRDRGGYTF.

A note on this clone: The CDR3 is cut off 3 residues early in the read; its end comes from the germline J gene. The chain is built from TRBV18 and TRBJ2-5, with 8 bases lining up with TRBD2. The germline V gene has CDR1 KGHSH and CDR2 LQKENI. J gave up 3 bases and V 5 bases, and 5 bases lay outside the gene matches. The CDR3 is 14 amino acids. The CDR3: CASSTSGMKETQYF. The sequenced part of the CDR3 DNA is TGTGCCAGCTCAACTAGCGGCATGAAAGAGACC. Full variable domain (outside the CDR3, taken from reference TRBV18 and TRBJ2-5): NAGVMQNPRHLVRRRGQEARLRCSPMKGHSHVYWYRQLPEEGLKFMVYLQKENIIDESGMPKERFSAEFPKEGPSILRIQQVVRGDSAAYFCASSTSGMKETQYFGPGTRLLVL.